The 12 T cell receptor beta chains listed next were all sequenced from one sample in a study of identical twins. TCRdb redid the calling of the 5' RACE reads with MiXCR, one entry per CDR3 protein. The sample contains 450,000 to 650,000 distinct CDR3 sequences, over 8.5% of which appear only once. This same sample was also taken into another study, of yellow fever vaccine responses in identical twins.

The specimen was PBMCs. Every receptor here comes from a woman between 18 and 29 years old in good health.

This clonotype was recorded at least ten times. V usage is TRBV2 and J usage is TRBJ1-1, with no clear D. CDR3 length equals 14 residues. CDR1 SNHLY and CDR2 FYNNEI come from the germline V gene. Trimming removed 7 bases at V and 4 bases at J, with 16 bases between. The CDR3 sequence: CASIETRRGTEAFF. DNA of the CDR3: TGTGCCAGCATTGAGACACGCCGAGGCACTGAAGCTTTCTTT.

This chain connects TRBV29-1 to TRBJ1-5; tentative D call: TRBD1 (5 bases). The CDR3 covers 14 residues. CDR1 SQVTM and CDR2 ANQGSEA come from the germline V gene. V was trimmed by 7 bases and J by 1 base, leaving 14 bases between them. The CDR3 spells CSARSGQSNQPQHF. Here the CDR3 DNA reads TGCAGCGCCCGGTCGGGGCAGAGCAATCAGCCCCAGCATTTT.

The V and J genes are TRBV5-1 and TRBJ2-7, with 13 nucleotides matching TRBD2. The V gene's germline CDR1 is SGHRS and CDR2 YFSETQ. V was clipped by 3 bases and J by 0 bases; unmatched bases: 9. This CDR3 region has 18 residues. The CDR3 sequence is CASSYGLAGARSSYEQYF. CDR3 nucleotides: TGCGCCAGCAGCTACGGACTAGCGGGGGCAAGGAGCTCCTACGAGCAGTACTTC.

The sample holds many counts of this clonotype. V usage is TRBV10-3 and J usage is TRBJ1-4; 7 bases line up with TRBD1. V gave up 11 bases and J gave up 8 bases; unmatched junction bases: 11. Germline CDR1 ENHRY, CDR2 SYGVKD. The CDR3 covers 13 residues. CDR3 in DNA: TGTGCCCCCAGATCCGGGACAGACGAAAAACTGTTTTTT. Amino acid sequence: CAPRSGTDEKLFF.

The CDR3 DNA follows: TGTGCCAGCAGCCAACTAGGTGGATTGAATGAGCAGTTCTTC. Translating gives CASSQLGGLNEQFF. V is TRBV6-2 or TRBV6-3 and J is TRBJ2-1; D is possibly TRBD2 (5 bases). Trimming shortened V by 6 bases and J by 7 bases, and 16 bases separated the two germline ends. The CDR3 is made up of 14 amino acids. Germline assignment: CDR1 MNHEY and CDR2 SVGEGT.

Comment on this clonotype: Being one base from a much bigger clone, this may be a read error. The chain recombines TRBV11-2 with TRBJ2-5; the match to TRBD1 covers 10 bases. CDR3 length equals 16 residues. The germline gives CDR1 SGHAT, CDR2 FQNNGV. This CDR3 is CTSSLRGDRGTETQYF. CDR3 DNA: TGTACCAGCAGCTTACGGGGGGACAGGGGAACGGAGACCCAGTACTTC.

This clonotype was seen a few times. CDR3 nucleotide sequence: TGTGCCAGCGGAAAGCAGTTCTTC. Translation gives CASGKQFF. The chain joins TRBV2 to TRBJ2-1; no reliable D call. Germline V lookup: CDR1 SNHLY, CDR2 FYNNEI. Trimming removed 8 bases from V and 11 bases from J, with 4 bases in between. The CDR3 has 8 residues.

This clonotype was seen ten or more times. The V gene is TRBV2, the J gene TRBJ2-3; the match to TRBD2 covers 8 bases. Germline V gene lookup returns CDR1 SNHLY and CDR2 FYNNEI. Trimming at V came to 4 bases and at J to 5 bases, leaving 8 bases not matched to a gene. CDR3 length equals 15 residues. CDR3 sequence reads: CASSVAGGIGDTQYF. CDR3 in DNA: TGTGCCAGCAGTGTTGCGGGAGGCATAGGAGATACGCAGTATTTT.

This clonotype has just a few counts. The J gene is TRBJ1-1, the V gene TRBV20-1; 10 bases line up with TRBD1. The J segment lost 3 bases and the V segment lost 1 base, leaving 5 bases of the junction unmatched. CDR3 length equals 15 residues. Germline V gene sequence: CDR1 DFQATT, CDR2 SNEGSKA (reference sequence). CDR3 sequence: CSARGMDRGDTEAFF. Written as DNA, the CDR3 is TGCAGTGCTAGAGGGATGGACAGGGGGGACACTGAAGCTTTCTTT.

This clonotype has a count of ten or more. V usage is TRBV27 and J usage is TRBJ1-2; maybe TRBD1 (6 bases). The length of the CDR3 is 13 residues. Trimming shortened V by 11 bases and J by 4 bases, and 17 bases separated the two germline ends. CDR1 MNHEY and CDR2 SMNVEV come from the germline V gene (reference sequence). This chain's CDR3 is CAASQGMFYGYTF. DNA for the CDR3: TGTGCCGCGAGCCAGGGGATGTTCTATGGCTACACCTTC.

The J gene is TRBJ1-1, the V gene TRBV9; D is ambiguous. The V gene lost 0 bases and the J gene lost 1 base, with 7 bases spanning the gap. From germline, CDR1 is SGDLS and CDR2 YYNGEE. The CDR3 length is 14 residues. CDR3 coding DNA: TGTGCCAGCAGCGTAGATGGTGGGAACACTGAAGCTTTCTTT. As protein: CASSVDGGNTEAFF. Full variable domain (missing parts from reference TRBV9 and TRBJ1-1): DSGVTQTPKHLITATGQRVTLRCSPRSGDLSVYWYQQSLDQGLQFLIQYYNGEERAKGNILERFSAQQFPDLHSELNLSSLELGDSALYFCASSVDGGNTEAFFGQGTRLTVV.

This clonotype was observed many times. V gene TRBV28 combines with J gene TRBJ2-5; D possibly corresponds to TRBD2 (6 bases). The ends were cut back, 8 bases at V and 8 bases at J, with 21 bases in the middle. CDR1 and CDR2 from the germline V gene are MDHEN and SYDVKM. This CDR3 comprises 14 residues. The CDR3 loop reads CASAHPEGPRTQYF. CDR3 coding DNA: TGTGCCAGCGCTCACCCGGAGGGGCCGAGAACCCAGTACTTC.